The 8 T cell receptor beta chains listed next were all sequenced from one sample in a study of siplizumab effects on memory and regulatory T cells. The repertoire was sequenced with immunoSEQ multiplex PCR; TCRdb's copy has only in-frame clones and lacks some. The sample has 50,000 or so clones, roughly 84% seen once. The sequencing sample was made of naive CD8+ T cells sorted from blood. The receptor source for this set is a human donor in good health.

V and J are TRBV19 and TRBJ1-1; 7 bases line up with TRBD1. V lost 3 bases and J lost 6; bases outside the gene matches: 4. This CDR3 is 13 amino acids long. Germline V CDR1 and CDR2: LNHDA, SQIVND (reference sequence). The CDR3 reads CASSIGDSPEAFF. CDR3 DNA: TGTGCCAGTAGTATTGGGGACAGTCCTGAAGCTTTCTTT.

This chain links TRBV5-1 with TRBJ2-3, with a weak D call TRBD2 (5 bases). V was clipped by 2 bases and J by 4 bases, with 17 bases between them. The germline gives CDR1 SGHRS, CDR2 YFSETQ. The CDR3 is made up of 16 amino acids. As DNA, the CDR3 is TGCGCCAGCAGCTTCTCAAATCTACTAGGCCCAGATACGCAGTATTTT. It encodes CASSFSNLLGPDTQYF.

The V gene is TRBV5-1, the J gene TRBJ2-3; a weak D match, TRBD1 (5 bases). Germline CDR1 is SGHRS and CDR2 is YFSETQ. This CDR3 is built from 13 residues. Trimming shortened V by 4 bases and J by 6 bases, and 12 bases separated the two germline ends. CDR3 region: CASSDSRPDTQYF. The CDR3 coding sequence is TGCGCCAGCAGCGACAGTCGGCCGGATACGCAGTATTTT. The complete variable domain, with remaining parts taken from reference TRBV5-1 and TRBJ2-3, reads KAGVTQTPRYLIKTRGQQVTLSCSPISGHRSVSWYQQTPGQGLQFLFEYFSETQRNKGNFPGRFSGRQFSNSRSEMNVSTLELGDSALYLCASSDSRPDTQYFGPGTRLTVL.

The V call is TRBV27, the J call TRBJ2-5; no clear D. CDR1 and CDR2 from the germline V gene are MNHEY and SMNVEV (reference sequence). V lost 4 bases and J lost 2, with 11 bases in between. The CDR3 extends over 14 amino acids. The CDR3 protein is CASSSPGVQETQYF. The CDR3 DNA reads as TGTGCCAGCAGTTCCCCAGGTGTTCAAGAGACCCAGTACTTC.

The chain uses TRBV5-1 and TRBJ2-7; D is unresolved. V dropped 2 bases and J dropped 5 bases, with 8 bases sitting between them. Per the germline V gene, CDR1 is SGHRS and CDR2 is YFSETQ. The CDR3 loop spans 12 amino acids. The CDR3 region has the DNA TGCGCCAGCAGCTTCGCGTATGACGAGCAGTACTTC. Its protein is CASSFAYDEQYF.

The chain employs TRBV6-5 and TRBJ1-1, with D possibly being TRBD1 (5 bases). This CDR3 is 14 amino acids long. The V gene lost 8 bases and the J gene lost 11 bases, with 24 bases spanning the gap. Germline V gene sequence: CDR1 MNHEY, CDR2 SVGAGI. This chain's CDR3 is CASQNTGTGTRAFF. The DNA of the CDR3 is TGTGCCAGCCAGAATACGGGGACCGGGACCCGGGCTTTCTTT.

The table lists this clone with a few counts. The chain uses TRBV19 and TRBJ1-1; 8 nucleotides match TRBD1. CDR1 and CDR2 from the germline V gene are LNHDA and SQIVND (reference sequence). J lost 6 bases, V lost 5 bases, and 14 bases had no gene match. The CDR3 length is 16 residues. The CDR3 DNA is TGTGCCAGTAGTCTCCGGACAGGGCTACTAACGGCTGAAGCTTTCTTT. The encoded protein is CASSLRTGLLTAEAFF.

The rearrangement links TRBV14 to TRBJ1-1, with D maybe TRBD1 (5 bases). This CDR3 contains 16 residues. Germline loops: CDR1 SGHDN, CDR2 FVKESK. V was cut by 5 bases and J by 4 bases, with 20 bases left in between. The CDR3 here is CASSVGGGTYGTEAFF. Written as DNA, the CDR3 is TGTGCCAGCAGCGTCGGGGGAGGGACTTATGGCACTGAAGCTTTCTTT.